Listed here are 26 T cell receptor beta chains from one sample, sequenced in a study of persistence of HIV-infected CD4 T cells. The libraries were made with immunoSEQ version 4 in survey mode. Assay used: immunoSEQ multiplex PCR; TCRdb lists only in-frame clones, some missing. The table lists more than 35,000 clones, 80% to 95% of them singletons. For these receptors, no antigen is known. Anti-CD3/anti-CD28 beads served as a nonspecific positive control stimulus. Responding CD4+ T cells were sorted by upregulation of both CD40 ligand and CD69. Here the sequenced sample was CD4+ T cells sorted from PBMCs after roughly 17-hour stimulation, taken from a patient who received antiretroviral therapy. These receptors came from an adult man with HIV who was CMV-seropositive.

The chain uses TRBV29-1 and TRBJ1-3, with D perhaps matching TRBD1 (5 bases). This CDR3 region has 13 residues. V was cut by 4 bases and J by 4 bases, with 11 bases left in between. Germline V gene data show CDR1 as SQVTM and CDR2 as ANQGSEA. The CDR3 DNA follows: TGCAGCGTTGGAGAGGCAGGGGGAAACACCATATATTTT. It encodes CSVGEAGGNTIYF. The complete variable domain, with remaining parts taken from reference TRBV29-1 and TRBJ1-3, reads SAVISQKPSRDICQRGTSLTIQCQVDSQVTMMFWYRQQPGQSLTLIATANQGSEATYESGFVIDKFPISRPNLTFSTLTVSNMSPEDSSIYLCSVGEAGGNTIYFGEGSWLTVV.

The chain uses TRBV10-3 and TRBJ1-6; tentatively, D is TRBD1 (6 bases). This CDR3 comprises 15 residues. The V gene's germline CDR1 is ENHRY and CDR2 SYGVKD. The ends were cut back, 4 bases at V and 9 bases at J, with 16 bases in the middle. The CDR3 sequence: CAISALTGMGSPLHF. The CDR3 region has the DNA TGTGCCATCAGTGCACTTACAGGGATGGGTTCACCCCTCCACTTT.

CDR3 bases: TGTGCCAGCAAACAGGGGGGGTCCTATAACACCGGGGAGCTGTTTTTT. It is translated as CASKQGGSYNTGELFF. The J gene is TRBJ2-2, the V gene TRBV2; a possible D gene is TRBD1 (8 bases). V was cut by 7 bases and J by 2 bases, with 17 bases left in between. Looked up from germline, CDR1 is SNHLY and CDR2 is FYNNEI. This CDR3 has 16 residues.

This chain joins TRBV5-4 and TRBJ2-3, with D tentatively TRBD2 (6 bases). Per the germline V gene, CDR1 is SGHNT and CDR2 is YYREEE (reference sequence). V was cut by 3 bases and J by 2 bases, with 13 bases left in between. The CDR3 length is 15 residues. The CDR3 sequence: CASSSDGLITDTQYF. CDR3 DNA sequence: TGTGCCAGCAGCTCCGATGGACTAATCACAGATACGCAGTATTTT.

This clone showed up just once. The V gene is TRBV30, the J gene TRBJ1-5; TRBD1 is a possible D gene (5 bases). Germline assignment: CDR1 GTSNPN and CDR2 SVGIG (reference sequence). V was cut by 2 bases and J by 5 bases, with 13 bases left in between. The CDR3 length is 14 residues. The CDR3 sequence: CAWSHTRVYQPQHF. The CDR3 DNA reads as TGTGCCTGGAGTCACACCAGGGTTTATCAGCCCCAGCATTTT.

The V gene is TRBV5-6, the J gene TRBJ1-4; no clear D. From germline, CDR1 is SGHDT and CDR2 YYEEEE. Trimming pared 2 bases from V and 0 bases from J, leaving 8 bases between. This CDR3 region has 15 residues. The CDR3: CASSFLGTTNEKLFF. The CDR3 DNA reads as TGTGCCAGCAGCTTTTTGGGAACAACTAATGAAAAACTGTTTTTT.

This chain joins TRBV5-1 and TRBJ2-7; a possible D gene is TRBD1 (5 bases). The CDR3 extends over 15 amino acids. Trimming shortened V by 5 bases and J by 3 bases, and 18 bases separated the two germline ends. CDR1 and CDR2 from the germline V gene are SGHRS and YFSETQ. The CDR3 nucleotides read TGCGCCAGCAGTTTTGACAGTCAGCAGCTCTACGAGCAGTACTTC. Translation gives CASSFDSQQLYEQYF.

The chain links TRBV5-8 to TRBJ1-5; D gene uncertain. The V end lost 1 base, the J end lost 2 bases, and 16 bases lay between the germline ends. The CDR3 is made up of 17 amino acids. Germline lookup yields CDR1 SGHTS and CDR2 YDEGEE. CDR3 sequence reads: CASSLLVGVAGNQPQHF. The CDR3 DNA is TGTGCCAGCAGCTTGTTGGTCGGGGTAGCGGGCAATCAGCCCCAGCATTTT.

The rearrangement links TRBV5-1 to TRBJ2-7, with 12 positions matching TRBD2. V gave up 4 bases and J gave up 4 bases; unmatched junction bases: 9. Germline lookup yields CDR1 SGHRS and CDR2 YFSETQ. The CDR3 spans 16 residues. This CDR3 is CASSLTLAGGQYEQYF. CDR3 coding DNA: TGCGCCAGCAGCCTCACTCTAGCGGGGGGGCAGTACGAGCAGTACTTC.

This chain joins TRBV6-5 and TRBJ2-3; tentatively, D is TRBD1 (5 bases). V gave up 6 bases and J gave up 1 base, with 11 bases separating them. Germline V gives CDR1 MNHEY, CDR2 SVGAGI. The CDR3 sequence is 14 residues long. The CDR3 bases are TGTGCCAGCAGATTAGAACAGGGCACAGATACGCAGTATTTT. This encodes CASRLEQGTDTQYF.

This chain connects TRBV19 to TRBJ1-6; D is possibly TRBD1 (6 bases). V was pared by 6 bases and J by 5 bases, with 11 bases between. CDR3 length: 14 amino acids. The germline gives CDR1 LNHDA, CDR2 SQIVND (reference sequence). CDR3 residues: CASREGQNNSPLHF. In DNA, the CDR3 is TGTGCCAGTAGGGAGGGACAAAATAATTCACCCCTCCACTTT.

This clone appeared a single time. CDR3 in DNA: TGCAGCGTTCTGTATGGACCGCATAATTCACCCCTCCACTTT. This sequence encodes CSVLYGPHNSPLHF. The chain is built from TRBV29-1 and TRBJ1-6; D uncertain. This CDR3 is 14 amino acids long. The V end was cut by 5 bases, the J end by 5 bases, with 13 bases between. Germline CDR1 is SQVTM and CDR2 is ANQGSEA.

The CDR3 DNA sequence: TGCGCCAGCCGGACAGGGGAGAACACTGAAGCTTTCTTT. It yields the protein CASRTGENTEAFF. This chain joins TRBV10-1 and TRBJ1-1; 9 nucleotides line up with TRBD1. CDR3 size: 13 residues. Trimming removed 8 bases from V and 1 base from J; junction bases left unmatched: 2. CDR1 and CDR2 from the germline V gene are WNHNN and SYGVQD (reference sequence).

This rearrangement joins TRBV7-3 to TRBJ2-2; D is possibly TRBD2 (5 bases). Per the germline V gene, CDR1 is SGHTA and CDR2 is FQGTGA. The CDR3 is made up of 16 amino acids. Trimming shortened V by 2 bases and J by 1 base, and 11 bases separated the two germline ends. DNA for the CDR3: TGTGCCAGCAGCTTACTTGGACTGATGAACACCGGGGAGCTGTTTTTT. Its protein is CASSLLGLMNTGELFF.

There are a few counts of this clone. This chain connects TRBV3-1 (or the pseudogene TRBV3-2) to TRBJ1-5, with D perhaps matching TRBD1 (6 bases). V was trimmed by 3 bases and J by 1 base, leaving 7 bases between them. Looked up from germline, CDR1 is LGHDT and CDR2 is YNNKEL (reference sequence). CDR3 length equals 14 residues. CDR3 sequence reads: CASSQGASNQPQHF. CDR3 nucleotide sequence: TGTGCCAGCAGCCAGGGGGCGAGCAATCAGCCCCAGCATTTT.

This chain links TRBV11-3 with TRBJ2-1; TRBD1 matches 9 bases. Germline V gene lookup returns CDR1 SGHNT and CDR2 YENEEA. This CDR3 has 17 amino acids. After removal of 3 bases from V and 8 bases from J, the junction contained 14 bases not matched to a gene. The CDR3 nucleotides are TGTGCCAGCAGCTTGGGGGACAGGGCTAAATCGGGGGATGAGCAGTTCTTC. Translation: CASSLGDRAKSGDEQFF.

The rearrangement links TRBV9 to TRBJ1-2; perhaps TRBD1 as D (6 bases). This CDR3 is built from 14 residues. Looked up from germline, CDR1 is SGDLS and CDR2 is YYNGEE. V lost 7 bases, J lost 5 bases, and 18 bases lay in between. CDR3 DNA: TGTGCCAGCTCACACACGGGGGGCCGGTATGGCTACACCTTC. Residues: CASSHTGGRYGYTF. The complete variable domain, with remaining parts taken from reference TRBV9 and TRBJ1-2, reads DSGVTQTPKHLITATGQRVTLRCSPRSGDLSVYWYQQSLDQGLQFLIQYYNGEERAKGNILERFSAQQFPDLHSELNLSSLELGDSALYFCASSHTGGRYGYTFGSGTRLTVV.

The CDR3: CASGLRYEQYF. As DNA, the CDR3 is TGTGCTAGTGGTTTACGCTACGAGCAGTACTTC. The V gene is TRBV12-5, the J gene TRBJ2-7; D is unclear. From germline, CDR1 is LGHNT and CDR2 FRNRAP. Trimming took off 3 bases at V and 3 bases at J, with 3 bases between the two ends. The CDR3 sequence is 11 residues long. The entire variable domain, with the rest obtained from reference TRBV12-5 and TRBJ2-7, is as follows: DARVTQTPRHKVTEMGQEVTMRCQPILGHNTVFWYRQTMMQGLELLAYFRNRAPLDDSGMPKDRFSAEMPDATLATLKIQPSEPRDSAVYFCASGLRYEQYFGPGTRLTVT.

The rearrangement links TRBV12-2 to TRBJ1-5; TRBD1 reflects the table's D call only, with no check against the DNA. TRBV12-2 constitutes a pseudogene. This CDR3 contains 16 residues. The CDR3 DNA reads TGTGCAAGTCGCTTAACAGGGGGCACGAGCAATCAGCCCCAGCATTTT. Its translation is CASRLTGGTSNQPQHF.

This chain uses TRBV10-3 with TRBJ1-5; 7 nucleotides line up with TRBD1. The J segment lost 5 bases and the V segment lost 4 bases, leaving 8 bases of the junction unmatched. CDR1 and CDR2 (germline): ENHRY, SYGVKD. This CDR3 is 15 amino acids long. In DNA form, the CDR3 reads TGTGCCATCAGTGGGACAGGCCGGGCTGATCAGCCCCAGCATTTT. Translated, it gives CAISGTGRADQPQHF.

This chain joins TRBV7-3 and TRBJ2-3; D is unclear. This CDR3 is 13 amino acids long. Trimming shortened V by 5 bases and J by 5 bases, and 11 bases separated the two germline ends. Germline V gene lookup returns CDR1 SGHTA and CDR2 FQGTGA. CDR3 amino acids: CASSVRPGDTQYF. In DNA form, the CDR3 reads TGTGCCAGCAGCGTCCGACCAGGAGATACGCAGTATTTT.

The V gene is TRBV7-2, the J gene TRBJ2-3; TRBD1 agrees at 9 bases. The germline CDR1 and CDR2 sequences are SGHTA and FQGNSA. Germline trimming cut 11 bases from V and 4 bases from J; bases unmatched to any gene: 13. This CDR3 contains 15 residues. In DNA form, the CDR3 reads TGTGCCGGGACAAAGGGACAGGGACGTGCAGATACGCAGTATTTT. This gives the protein CAGTKGQGRADTQYF.

The chain joins TRBV6-1 to TRBJ2-4, with D hard to call. Trimming removed 3 bases at V and 6 bases at J, with 9 bases between. This CDR3 contains 13 residues. Germline V gene lookup returns CDR1 MNHNS and CDR2 SASEGT. CDR3 bases: TGTGCCAGCAGTGATAACGGACCAAACATTCAGTACTTC. Its protein is CASSDNGPNIQYF.

The rearrangement links TRBV29-1 to TRBJ1-2; D gene unclear. Germline values: CDR1 SQVTM, CDR2 ANQGSEA. This CDR3 has 14 amino acids. Trimming stripped 5 bases from V and 6 bases from J, with 19 bases between. The CDR3 loop is CSVQVQADSHGYTF. CDR3 in DNA: TGCAGCGTTCAAGTGCAGGCGGACTCTCATGGCTACACCTTC.

This chain joins TRBV2 and TRBJ1-5; D unresolved. Trimming removed 5 bases at V and 0 bases at J, with 8 bases between. This CDR3 contains 14 residues. Germline V lookup: CDR1 SNHLY, CDR2 FYNNEI. This CDR3 reads CASSWRLSNQPQHF. DNA of the CDR3: TGTGCCAGCAGTTGGCGTCTTAGCAATCAGCCCCAGCATTTT.

This sequence joins TRBV24-1 and TRBJ2-2; unclear D gene. This CDR3 spans 16 amino acids. Trimming took 4 bases from V and 3 from J, leaving 14 bases between them. The germline CDR1 and CDR2 sequences are KGHDR and SFDVKD. The CDR3 spells CATSDPVRVHTGELFF. In nucleotides, the CDR3 is TGTGCCACCAGTGACCCCGTCCGAGTCCACACCGGGGAGCTGTTTTTT.